The 21 T cell receptor beta chains below come from one sample, sequenced in a study of blood T cell repertoires in COVID-19. The protocol was immunoSEQ multiplex PCR, while the TCRdb copy is restricted to in-frame clones and leaves out a portion. This sample has tens of thousands of clones, with 75% to 80% found just once. The sequenced material came from peripheral blood. Receptors were obtained from an older man with COVID-19, enrolled during active disease.

The rearrangement links TRBV5-6 to TRBJ2-7; D unclear. Germline assignment: CDR1 SGHDT and CDR2 YYEEEE. Trimming cost V 4 bases and J 1 base, with 6 bases left between them. This CDR3 comprises 12 residues. The CDR3 loop is CASSRTSYEQYF. CDR3 sequence (DNA): TGTGCCAGCAGCCGTACATCCTACGAGCAGTACTTC.

CDR3 loop: CASSLSQGRGGTEAFF. DNA of the CDR3: TGTGCCAGCAGTTTATCGCAGGGTAGGGGAGGCACTGAAGCTTTCTTT. The rearrangement joins TRBV27 to TRBJ1-1; D might be TRBD1 (5 bases). Germline V gives CDR1 MNHEY, CDR2 SMNVEV (reference sequence). Trimming removed 0 bases at V and 4 bases at J, with 15 bases between. This CDR3 is built from 16 residues.

The chain links TRBV7-2 to TRBJ2-1; TRBD2 matches 8 bases. There are 15 residues in the CDR3. Germline V gene sequence: CDR1 SGHTA, CDR2 FQGNSA. The trim removed 0 bases at V and 4 bases at J, leaving 2 bases unmatched. The CDR3: CASSLASGNYNEQFF. For the CDR3, the DNA is TGTGCCAGCAGCTTAGCTAGCGGGAATTACAATGAGCAGTTCTTC.

The V and J genes are TRBV5-8 and TRBJ2-1; possibly TRBD2 for D (5 bases). CDR1 is SGHTS, CDR2 YDEGEE, per germline. There are 13 residues in the CDR3. With 4 bases removed from V and 5 bases from J, the gap between germline ends came to 10 bases. The CDR3 region is CASSGGWNNEQFF. CDR3 DNA sequence: TGTGCCAGCAGCGGCGGGTGGAACAATGAGCAGTTCTTC.

The chain carries TRBV5-8 and TRBJ1-2; D not certain. The CDR3 runs 14 residues. Germline V gives CDR1 SGHTS, CDR2 YDEGEE. Trimming shortened V by 0 bases and J by 5 bases, and 11 bases separated the two germline ends. DNA for the CDR3: TGTGCCAGCAGCTTGGCCCCCGGAGGGTATGGCTACACCTTC. Its protein product is CASSLAPGGYGYTF.

J is TRBJ2-7 and V is TRBV16; the match to TRBD2 covers 11 bases. Germline V CDR1 and CDR2: KGHSY, FQNENV. Trimming took 2 bases from V and 5 from J; bases not matched to a gene: 8. The CDR3 totals 16 residues. The CDR3 sequence: CASSQELGTSGHEQYF. CDR3 DNA sequence: TGTGCCAGCAGCCAAGAGCTCGGGACTAGCGGCCACGAGCAGTACTTC.

This rearrangement joins TRBV7-9 to TRBJ2-3; a weak D match, TRBD2 (5 bases). Trimming took off 5 bases at V and 3 bases at J, with 18 bases between the two ends. The CDR3 loop spans 16 amino acids. Germline V gene data show CDR1 as SEHNR and CDR2 as FQNEAQ (reference sequence). CDR3 in DNA: TGTGCCAGCAGCCGACCTAGCACCGGGGTAACAGATACGCAGTATTTT. Its protein is CASSRPSTGVTDTQYF.

The chain employs TRBV7-6 and TRBJ1-1; 7 nucleotides line up with TRBD1. The CDR3 covers 15 residues. V dropped 5 bases and J dropped 0; count of bases not matched to a gene: 6. Germline-derived CDR1 and CDR2 are SGHVS and FNYEAQ. As DNA, the CDR3 is TGTGCCAGCAGCCGTGGGCAGGGGGTGAACACTGAAGCTTTCTTT. Protein product: CASSRGQGVNTEAFF.

The J gene is TRBJ1-2, the V gene TRBV9; D is possibly TRBD1 (6 bases). This CDR3 comprises 16 residues. V lost 0 bases, J lost 2 bases, and 14 bases lay in between. Germline assignment: CDR1 SGDLS and CDR2 YYNGEE. The CDR3 region is CASSVDGTLYNYGYTF. CDR3 nucleotide sequence: TGTGCCAGCAGCGTAGATGGGACACTTTACAACTATGGCTACACCTTC.

The chain carries TRBV5-4 and TRBJ1-3, with D possibly TRBD1 on 6 matching bases. Trimming stripped 4 bases from V and 1 base from J, with 9 bases between. Germline V gene lookup returns CDR1 SGHNT and CDR2 YYREEE (reference sequence). The CDR3 contains 14 residues. In DNA, the CDR3 is TGTGCCAGCAGCCAACAGGGTTCTGGAAACACCATATATTTT. This codes for CASSQQGSGNTIYF.

The chain is built from TRBV5-1 and TRBJ1-1; possibly TRBD1 for D (6 bases). The germline gives CDR1 SGHRS, CDR2 YFSETQ. CDR3 length: 13 residues. V was pared by 7 bases and J by 4 bases, with 14 bases between. DNA of the CDR3: TGCGCCAGCGAACAGGGAGGGGGCACTGAAGCTTTCTTT. Translated, it gives CASEQGGGTEAFF.

This chain links TRBV5-1 with TRBJ1-2; D unresolved. This CDR3 contains 14 residues. Germline lookup yields CDR1 SGHRS and CDR2 YFSETQ. V gave up 1 base and J gave up 3 bases, with 10 bases separating them. CDR3 in DNA: TGCGCCAGCAGCTTGTCCGAGGGCGACTATGGCTACACCTTC. This codes for CASSLSEGDYGYTF. The whole variable domain, filled in from reference TRBV5-1 and TRBJ1-2, reads KAGVTQTPRYLIKTRGQQVTLSCSPISGHRSVSWYQQTPGQGLQFLFEYFSETQRNKGNFPGRFSGRQFSNSRSEMNVSTLELGDSALYLCASSLSEGDYGYTFGSGTRLTVV.

The chain carries TRBV20-1 and TRBJ2-7; TRBD2 matches 7 bases. CDR3 length equals 14 residues. V lost 3 bases, J lost 6 bases, and 11 bases stayed unmatched. CDR1 is DFQATT and CDR2 is SNEGSKA in the germline V gene (reference sequence). The CDR3 is CSASSWEGLGEQYF. DNA for the CDR3: TGCAGTGCTAGTTCTTGGGAGGGCCTTGGCGAGCAGTACTTC.

This clone was seen only a few times. V and J are TRBV6-6 and TRBJ1-4; no clear D. The germline CDR1 and CDR2 sequences are MNHNY and SVGAGI (reference sequence). Trimming stripped 1 base from V and 8 bases from J, with 14 bases between. CDR3 length: 15 amino acids. CDR3 in amino acids: CASSYLDSTGEKLFF. DNA for the CDR3: TGTGCCAGCAGTTACTTGGACTCCACGGGGGAAAAACTGTTTTTT.

The chain is built from TRBV6-5 and TRBJ1-1; no definite D call. Deletions cut 4 bases from V and 4 bases from J, with 4 bases between. The CDR3 loop spans 11 amino acids. Germline lookup yields CDR1 MNHEY and CDR2 SVGAGI. CDR3 nucleotide sequence: TGTGCCAGCAGTTCCTTCACTGAAGCTTTCTTT. Translated: CASSSFTEAFF.

The chain recombines TRBV9 with TRBJ2-7; weak D call: TRBD1 (6 bases). Germline values: CDR1 SGDLS, CDR2 YYNGEE. V lost 0 bases and J 2 bases, leaving 12 bases between the germline ends. The CDR3 is 15 amino acids. As DNA, the CDR3 is TGTGCCAGCAGCGTAGACGGGACACCTACCTACGAGCAGTACTTC. Translating it yields CASSVDGTPTYEQYF.

This chain connects TRBV3-1 (or the pseudogene TRBV3-2) to TRBJ1-1; a weak D match, TRBD1 (5 bases). The CDR3 covers 15 residues. CDR1 is LGHDT and CDR2 is YNNKEL in the germline V gene (reference sequence). The V and J ends lost 2 bases and 6 bases respectively, with 16 bases between them. The CDR3 loop reads CASSQNVGGGSEAFF. CDR3 sequence (DNA): TGTGCCAGCAGCCAAAATGTTGGGGGAGGGTCTGAAGCTTTCTTT.

The CDR3 protein is CASSLAGTGRQETQYF. CDR3 bases: TGTGCCAGCAGCTTGGCGGGGACAGGACGCCAAGAGACCCAGTACTTC. V gene TRBV5-8 combines with J gene TRBJ2-5; 8 bases are a match to TRBD1. V gave up 0 bases and J gave up 1 base; unmatched junction bases: 5. Germline V lookup: CDR1 SGHTS, CDR2 YDEGEE. This CDR3 is built from 16 residues.

This rearrangement joins TRBV28 to TRBJ1-5; D might be TRBD1 (6 bases). V lost 2 bases, J lost 0 bases, and 11 bases lay in between. CDR1 MDHEN and CDR2 SYDVKM come from the germline V gene. The CDR3 sequence is 16 residues long. CDR3 nucleotides: TGTGCCAGCAGTTTAGGGACACTTCTTAGCAATCAGCCCCAGCATTTT. Translating gives CASSLGTLLSNQPQHF. Supplemented by reference TRBV28 and TRBJ1-5, the full variable domain reads DVKVTQSSRYLVKRTGEKVFLECVQDMDHENMFWYRQDPGLGLRLIYFSYDVKMKEKGDIPEGYSVSREKKERFSLILESASTNQTSMYLCASSLGTLLSNQPQHFGDGTRLSIL.

The chain recombines TRBV29-1 with TRBJ1-4; 10 nucleotides align to TRBD1. V shed 4 bases and J 8 bases; nucleotides not matched to a gene: 10. This CDR3 spans 15 amino acids. The germline V gene encodes CDR1 SQVTM and CDR2 ANQGSEA. DNA for the CDR3: TGCAGCGTTGTGGGGACAGGGGCGCACCCGGAAAAACTGTTTTTT. Its translation: CSVVGTGAHPEKLFF.

Here the CDR3 reads CASSQGQGAIGGKNQPQHF. CDR3 nucleotides: TGTGCCAGCAGCCAAGGCCAGGGGGCGATTGGGGGTAAAAATCAGCCCCAGCATTTT. This sequence joins TRBV3-1 (or the pseudogene TRBV3-2) and TRBJ1-5; 8 nucleotides agree with TRBD1. The junction had 15 bases not matched to a gene; V was cut back by 1 base and J by 4 bases. The CDR3 has 19 residues. Looked up from germline, CDR1 is LGHDT and CDR2 is YNNKEL (reference sequence).